Here is one T cell receptor (beta chain) with its context. This record belongs to a study of OX40 agonist ivuxolimab in advanced cancers. The data were produced by immunoSEQ multiplex PCR, yet TCRdb's version contains in-frame clones alone and is incomplete. The data contain 43,000 or so clones, approximately 86% of them singletons. The CDR3 is 14 residues long. Germline V CDR1 and CDR2: MDHEN, SYDVKM. Trimming removed 2 bases at V and 2 bases at J, with 10 bases between. The clonotype originates from an adult with an advanced solid tumor such as melanoma, head and neck, liver or kidney cancer. The sequencing here drew on CD4+ or CD8+ T cells sorted from blood, taken in a trial of the OX40 agonist ivuxolimab. This rearrangement joins TRBV28 to TRBJ2-7; the D is unclear. DNA for the CDR3: TGTGCCAGCAGTTTAAACCAGCACCCCTACGAGCAGTACTTC. It yields the protein CASSLNQHPYEQYF.